The 25 T cell receptor beta chains presented below share a single source sample, sequenced in a study of cytomegalovirus exposure and HLA in healthy donors. Primers for the PCR totalled 60 Vbeta and 13 Jbeta. Profiling relied on immunoSEQ multiplex PCR, and the TCRdb table lists in-frame clones only, not all of them. The sample includes about 93,000 clones, under 85% of them seen just once. The sequencing input was PBMCs. All receptors come from a boy younger than 18 in good health and CMV-seronegative.

This clone was detected only a few times. The rearrangement links TRBV7-3 to TRBJ1-1; TRBD1 agrees at 9 bases. Germline V gene lookup returns CDR1 SGHTA and CDR2 FQGTGA. The CDR3 loop spans 14 amino acids. After removal of 5 bases from V and 8 bases from J, the junction contained 9 bases not matched to a gene. This chain's CDR3 is CASSLTAGTGEAFF. As DNA, the CDR3 is TGTGCCAGCAGCCTCACCGCCGGGACAGGGGAAGCTTTCTTT.

V gene TRBV28 combines with J gene TRBJ1-6; no reliable D call. CDR1 MDHEN and CDR2 SYDVKM come from the germline V gene. Trimming removed 2 bases from V and 5 bases from J, with 13 bases in between. This CDR3 contains 16 residues. The CDR3 region is CASSLGGLSHNSPLHF. Written as DNA, the CDR3 is TGTGCCAGCAGTTTAGGCGGGTTGAGTCATAATTCACCCCTCCACTTT. Full variable domain (rest looked up from reference TRBV28 and TRBJ1-6): DVKVTQSSRYLVKRTGEKVFLECVQDMDHENMFWYRQDPGLGLRLIYFSYDVKMKEKGDIPEGYSVSREKKERFSLILESASTNQTSMYLCASSLGGLSHNSPLHFGNGTRLTVT.

The chain joins TRBV29-1 to TRBJ2-1, with 7 bases lining up with TRBD2. Germline V CDR1 and CDR2: SQVTM, ANQGSEA. V was pared by 5 bases and J by 5 bases, with 0 bases of the junction left unmatched. The CDR3 contains 11 residues. The CDR3 nucleotides read TGCAGCGTTCTAGCGGACAATGAGCAGTTCTTC. This sequence encodes CSVLADNEQFF.

J is TRBJ2-3 and V is TRBV6-6, with D tentatively TRBD1 (5 bases). CDR1 MNHNY and CDR2 SVGAGI come from the germline V gene (reference sequence). The ends were cut back, 2 bases at V and 2 bases at J, with 11 bases in the middle. This CDR3 has 15 residues. CDR3 amino acids: CASSYGAGPTDTQYF. In DNA form, the CDR3 reads TGTGCCAGCAGTTACGGGGCAGGGCCCACAGATACGCAGTATTTT.

Note on this clone: Its ends do not fully match the called genes, so a read error is possible. The rearrangement links TRBV28 to TRBJ1-1; D unresolved. CDR3 length: 14 residues. Germline V CDR1 and CDR2: MDHEN, SYDVKM. The CDR3 is CASSFAGSTTEAFF. In nucleotides, the CDR3 is TGTGCCAGCAGTTTTGCTGGGAGTACCACTGAGGCTTTCTTT.

V usage is TRBV29-1 and J usage is TRBJ2-7; TRBD2 agrees at 7 bases. This CDR3 has 15 residues. V lost 1 base, J lost 0 bases, and 6 bases stayed unmatched. Per germline, CDR1 SQVTM and CDR2 ANQGSEA. CDR3 in amino acids: CSVEGREGSSYEQYF. The DNA of the CDR3 is TGCAGCGTTGAAGGAAGGGAGGGGAGCTCCTACGAGCAGTACTTC.

The chain links TRBV28 to TRBJ2-1, with unresolved D. Germline lookup yields CDR1 MDHEN and CDR2 SYDVKM. The CDR3 has 16 residues. Trimming took off 4 bases at V and 6 bases at J, with 19 bases between the two ends. Written as DNA, the CDR3 is TGTGCCAGCAGTTCACCAGGTCTAAGAAAGGTCAATGAGCAGTTCTTC. This gives the protein CASSSPGLRKVNEQFF.

The J gene is TRBJ1-4, the V gene TRBV29-1; maybe TRBD1 (6 bases). V shed 7 bases and J shed 3 bases, with 15 bases lying between them. Germline CDR1 is SQVTM and CDR2 is ANQGSEA. CDR3 size: 14 residues. The CDR3 sequence: CSAHRGAANEKLFF. The CDR3 DNA reads as TGCAGCGCCCATCGGGGGGCAGCTAATGAAAAACTGTTTTTT.

CDR3 sequence reads: CASSLRDQPQHF. The CDR3 DNA is TGTGCCAGCAGTCTCCGAGATCAGCCCCAGCATTTT. The gene calls are TRBV2 and TRBJ1-5, with unresolved D. The germline V gene has CDR1 SNHLY and CDR2 FYNNEI. V lost 5 bases, J lost 5 bases, and 7 bases lay in between. This CDR3 spans 12 amino acids.

The chain couples TRBV18 to TRBJ2-5, with a weak D call TRBD1 (6 bases). The CDR3 is 14 residues long. The germline V gene has CDR1 KGHSH and CDR2 LQKENI. With 1 base removed from V and 5 bases from J, the gap between germline ends came to 11 bases. The chain's CDR3 is CASSPRQVGETQYF. CDR3 sequence (DNA): TGTGCCAGCTCACCACGACAGGTTGGGGAGACCCAGTACTTC.

Worth noting for this clone: The junction departs from the called germline gene at one end, perhaps through a read error. The gene calls are TRBV7-9 and TRBJ2-7, with TRBD1 matching 7 bases. Germline assignment: CDR1 SEHNR and CDR2 FQNEAQ (reference sequence). The CDR3 has 13 amino acids. CDR3 protein: CSSSLGGFYEQYF. The CDR3, as DNA: TGTTCCAGCAGCTTAGGGGGCTTCTACGAGCAGTACTTC.

This chain joins TRBV5-4 and TRBJ2-7, with 10 bases fitting TRBD1. Looked up from germline, CDR1 is SGHNT and CDR2 is YYREEE (reference sequence). The ends lost 4 bases at V and 2 bases at J; junction bases unmatched: 3. The CDR3 covers 14 residues. The CDR3 reads CASSPGQGPYEQYF. In nucleotides, the CDR3 is TGTGCCAGCAGCCCGGGACAGGGGCCCTACGAGCAGTACTTC.

The gene calls are TRBV6-1 and TRBJ2-2; maybe TRBD1 (5 bases). Germline CDR1 reads MNHNS; CDR2 reads SASEGT. The CDR3 is 15 residues long. Trimming shortened V by 2 bases and J by 0 bases, and 7 bases separated the two germline ends. The CDR3 reads CASSEQDTNTGELFF. As DNA, the CDR3 is TGTGCCAGCAGTGAACAGGACACGAACACCGGGGAGCTGTTTTTT.

V is TRBV19 and J is TRBJ2-2; D not resolved. The germline V gene encodes CDR1 LNHDA and CDR2 SQIVND (reference sequence). CDR3 size: 12 residues. V dropped 3 bases and J dropped 3 bases, with 2 bases sitting between them. The CDR3 bases are TGTGCCAGTAGTATCTACACCGGGGAGCTGTTTTTT. Translating gives CASSIYTGELFF.

The rearrangement links TRBV6-5 to TRBJ2-1; 9 bases are shared with TRBD2. CDR1 MNHEY and CDR2 SVGAGI come from the germline V gene. CDR3 length: 16 amino acids. The V gene end was trimmed by 2 bases and the J gene end by 1 base; junction bases not matched to a gene: 3. The CDR3 nucleotides read TGTGCCAGCAGTTACACGCTAGCGGGGTCCTACAATGAGCAGTTCTTC. Protein: CASSYTLAGSYNEQFF.

The V call is TRBV6-5, the J call TRBJ1-1, with a tentative D call TRBD1 (6 bases). The CDR3 is 14 residues long. The germline gives CDR1 MNHEY, CDR2 SVGAGI. With 6 bases removed from V and 1 base from J, the gap between germline ends came to 12 bases. Here the CDR3 DNA reads TGTGCCAGCAGGTCCAGGGGCAGGAACACTGAAGCTTTCTTT. Its translation is CASRSRGRNTEAFF.

V gene TRBV6-5 combines with J gene TRBJ1-2, with D perhaps matching TRBD1 (5 bases). The germline V gene encodes CDR1 MNHEY and CDR2 SVGAGI. The CDR3 has 13 residues. V was trimmed by 4 bases and J by 4 bases, leaving 10 bases between them. The CDR3 reads CASSSGHLYGYTF. CDR3 coding DNA: TGTGCCAGCAGTTCCGGACACCTCTATGGCTACACCTTC.

The chain employs TRBV5-1 and TRBJ1-1, with 8 bases identical to TRBD1. Germline-derived CDR1 and CDR2 are SGHRS and YFSETQ. The CDR3 length is 16 residues. Trimming took 5 bases from V and 6 from J; bases not matched to a gene: 15. This chain's CDR3 is CASSLSLGQGTAEAFF. The CDR3 nucleotides are TGCGCCAGCAGTCTATCCCTTGGACAGGGTACAGCTGAAGCTTTCTTT. Combining the CDR3 with reference TRBV5-1 and TRBJ1-1 gives the whole variable domain KAGVTQTPRYLIKTRGQQVTLSCSPISGHRSVSWYQQTPGQGLQFLFEYFSETQRNKGNFPGRFSGRQFSNSRSEMNVSTLELGDSALYLCASSLSLGQGTAEAFFGQGTRLTVV.

The gene calls are TRBV6-1 and TRBJ2-5; TRBD1 is a possible D gene (5 bases). V lost 2 bases and J lost 5, with 15 bases in between. CDR1 and CDR2 (germline): MNHNS, SASEGT. This CDR3 contains 15 residues. As DNA, the CDR3 is TGTGCCAGCAGTGAATCGTCAGGGTATAGGGAGACCCAGTACTTC. Its protein is CASSESSGYRETQYF.

The rearrangement uses TRBV28 and TRBJ1-1, with D tentatively TRBD1 (6 bases). This CDR3 is built from 14 residues. The germline V gene encodes CDR1 MDHEN and CDR2 SYDVKM. V lost 6 bases and J 1 base, leaving 12 bases between the germline ends. CDR3 nucleotides: TGTGCCAGCAGAGTCGGGGGGCGGAACACTGAAGCTTTCTTT. Its translation is CASRVGGRNTEAFF.

The V and J genes are TRBV7-3 and TRBJ2-1; no firm D call. Germline CDR1 is SGHTA and CDR2 is FQGTGA. This CDR3 spans 14 amino acids. Trimming pared 4 bases from V and 2 bases from J, leaving 9 bases between. The CDR3 region is CASSSGLTYNEQFF. Here the CDR3 DNA reads TGTGCCAGCAGCTCTGGGCTCACCTACAATGAGCAGTTCTTC.

The chain has TRBV29-1 and TRBJ1-4; D may be TRBD1 (5 bases). The V gene lost 4 bases and the J gene lost 8 bases, with 11 bases spanning the gap. The CDR3 contains 12 residues. Looked up from germline, CDR1 is SQVTM and CDR2 is ANQGSEA. DNA of the CDR3: TGCAGCGTTGGAGAGGGGCGAGAAAAACTGTTTTTT. Amino acid sequence: CSVGEGREKLFF. Full variable domain (outside the CDR3, taken from reference TRBV29-1 and TRBJ1-4): SAVISQKPSRDICQRGTSLTIQCQVDSQVTMMFWYRQQPGQSLTLIATANQGSEATYESGFVIDKFPISRPNLTFSTLTVSNMSPEDSSIYLCSVGEGREKLFFGSGTQLSVL.

V and J are TRBV27 and TRBJ1-2, with a tentative D call TRBD1 (5 bases). Germline V lookup: CDR1 MNHEY, CDR2 SMNVEV (reference sequence). The CDR3 loop spans 14 amino acids. Deletions cut 4 bases from V and 2 bases from J, with 11 bases between. The CDR3 reads CASSSLGLNYGYTF. The DNA of the CDR3 is TGTGCCAGCAGTTCGTTGGGACTCAACTATGGCTACACCTTC.

In this sample, this clone turned up a few times. The J gene is TRBJ2-1, the V gene TRBV5-8, with a weak D call TRBD1 (5 bases). Germline V gene lookup returns CDR1 SGHTS and CDR2 YDEGEE. There are 13 residues in the CDR3. V lost 1 base to trimming and J lost 4 bases, with 6 bases between them. Here the CDR3 reads CASSLPGYNEQFF. As DNA, the CDR3 is TGTGCCAGCAGCTTGCCAGGGTACAATGAGCAGTTCTTC. The entire variable domain, with the rest obtained from reference TRBV5-8 and TRBJ2-1, is as follows: EAGVTQSPTHLIKTRGQQATLRCSPISGHTSVYWYQQALGLGLQFLLWYDEGEERNRGNFPPRFSGRQFPNYSSELNVNALELEDSALYLCASSLPGYNEQFFGPGTRLTVL.

The genes are TRBV9 and TRBJ2-3; possibly TRBD1 for D (5 bases). CDR1 and CDR2 from the germline V gene are SGDLS and YYNGEE. This CDR3 is built from 15 residues. V lost 0 bases and J lost 2, with 10 bases in between. The DNA for the CDR3 is TGTGCCAGCAGCGTAGAGGGGCCCCTCACAGATACGCAGTATTTT. It encodes CASSVEGPLTDTQYF.